This passage covers 9 T cell receptor beta chains from one sample sequenced in a study of T cell responses to AZD1222 COVID-19 vaccine. Data came from immunoSEQ multiplex PCR; TCRdb stores just in-frame clones and leaves some out. There are 100,000 to 150,000 clones in the sample; around 90% occur only once, and under 5% lies in the top ten. Sequenced here: peripheral blood, sampled on day 0 of AZD1222 vaccination. The receptors were sampled from an adult in good health.

This clone was recorded once. V gene TRBV18 combines with J gene TRBJ2-3; D is uncertain. The germline V gene has CDR1 KGHSH and CDR2 LQKENI. V was shortened by 2 bases and J by 6 bases, with 3 bases between the two germline ends. This CDR3 comprises 11 residues. The CDR3 region is CASSPGDTQYF. The CDR3 DNA is TGTGCCAGCTCACCAGGGGATACGCAGTATTTT.

This clone was counted a few times. The genes are TRBV30 and TRBJ2-7, with TRBD1 matching over 7 bases. The junction had 6 bases not matched to a gene; V was cut back by 3 bases and J by 4 bases. Per germline, CDR1 GTSNPN and CDR2 SVGIG (reference sequence). The CDR3 consists of 13 residues. The CDR3 loop reads CAWRIGGRYEQYF. CDR3 sequence (DNA): TGTGCCTGGAGGATAGGGGGCCGATACGAGCAGTACTTC.

The chain combines TRBV11-3 with TRBJ2-1, with TRBD2 matching 12 bases. V was pared by 5 bases and J by 0 bases, with 8 bases of the junction left unmatched. The CDR3 spans 18 residues. In germline, CDR1 is SGHNT, CDR2 YENEEA. CDR3 residues: CASSLRTSGVSSYNEQFF. In DNA, the CDR3 is TGTGCCAGCAGCCTCCGGACTAGCGGGGTAAGCTCCTACAATGAGCAGTTCTTC.

This CDR3 is CASSFGENYEQYF. In nucleotides, the CDR3 is TGTGCCAGCAGCTTTGGAGAGAACTACGAGCAGTACTTC. The chain carries TRBV7-9 and TRBJ2-7; no reliable D call. The germline CDR1 and CDR2 sequences are SEHNR and FQNEAQ (reference sequence). V was clipped by 3 bases and J by 3 bases, with 9 bases between them. There are 13 residues in the CDR3. The whole variable domain, remainder taken from reference TRBV7-9 and TRBJ2-7, is DTGVSQNPRHKITKRGQNVTFRCDPISEHNRLYWYRQTLGQGPEFLTYFQNEAQLEKSRLLSDRFSAERPKGSFSTLEIQRTEQGDSAMYLCASSFGENYEQYFGPGTRLTVT.

The CDR3 is CASSFRQEVWGNQPQHF. The CDR3 region has the DNA TGTGCCAGCAGCTTCCGACAGGAGGTATGGGGCAATCAGCCCCAGCATTTT. V and J are TRBV5-5 and TRBJ1-5, with D perhaps TRBD1 (6 bases). The CDR3 sequence is 17 residues long. In germline, CDR1 is SGHKS, CDR2 YYEKEE (reference sequence). Trimming pared 2 bases from V and 2 bases from J, leaving 17 bases between.

The chain has TRBV27 and TRBJ1-2; TRBD1 matches at 9 bases. V shed 3 bases, J shed 6 bases, and the junction held 8 bases outside the gene matches. The CDR3 has 15 residues. The germline gives CDR1 MNHEY, CDR2 SMNVEV (reference sequence). This CDR3 reads CASSFSGTGLNGYTF. The CDR3 DNA sequence: TGTGCCAGCAGTTTTTCTGGGACAGGGCTAAATGGCTACACCTTC.

The V gene is TRBV3-1 (or the pseudogene TRBV3-2), the J gene TRBJ2-6, with 7 bases identical to TRBD1. CDR1 is LGHDT and CDR2 is YNNKEL in the germline V gene (reference sequence). This CDR3 contains 15 residues. V lost 3 bases and J lost 2; bases outside the gene matches: 1. The CDR3 loop reads CASSHDRAGANVLTF. CDR3 nucleotides: TGTGCCAGCAGCCACGACAGGGCTGGGGCCAACGTCCTGACTTTC.

This sequence joins TRBV19 and TRBJ2-2; the D call may be TRBD1 or TRBD2 (5 bases each). This CDR3 region has 15 residues. With 5 bases removed from V and 0 bases from J, the gap between germline ends came to 10 bases. CDR1 LNHDA and CDR2 SQIVND come from the germline V gene (reference sequence). CDR3 sequence reads: CASSRDAPNTGELFF. In DNA, the CDR3 is TGTGCCAGTAGTCGGGACGCTCCGAACACCGGGGAGCTGTTTTTT.

The genes are TRBV7-3 and TRBJ2-6; D call uncertain. V gave up 5 bases and J gave up 1 base, with 6 bases separating them. CDR3 size: 14 residues. Germline lookup yields CDR1 SGHTA and CDR2 FQGTGA. CDR3 region: CASSPPSGANVLTF. The CDR3 DNA reads TGTGCCAGCAGCCCCCCTTCTGGGGCCAACGTCCTGACTTTC.